This T cell receptor beta chain was sequenced for a study of T cells in Graves' hyperthyroidism and ophthalmopathy. Not enrolled were patients with uncontrolled infection, other autoimmune disease, pregnancy or lactation. Diagnosis relied on clinical symptoms, serum thyroxine and TRAb, thyroid ultrasound and orbital computed tomography. The CDR3 is 14 residues long. The ends lost 6 bases at V and 3 bases at J; junction bases unmatched: 7. Germline loops: CDR1 SGHTA, CDR2 FQGNSA. RNA transcripts were the template for amplifying TCR beta CDR3 regions. Initially, a first-round RT-PCR of the TCR CDR3 employed the HTBI primer set. Using its own MiXCR run on the multiplex PCR reads, TCRdb lists one record per CDR3 protein. Among around 340,000 distinct CDR3 sequences listed, around 16% were seen once. This clonotype was counted many times.

The source is a man aged 25-45 years with Graves' hyperthyroidism. V gene TRBV7-2 combines with J gene TRBJ2-7, with 8 bases that match TRBD2. Sequences were obtained from blood. The CDR3 DNA reads as TGTGCCAGCAGACCGTCGGGGGGGAGCTACGAGCAGTACTTC. Protein product: CASRPSGGSYEQYF.